This TCR beta chain came from a study of T-cell reconstitution after alpha-beta-depleted transplantation in children. The study, taken as a whole, reports: Reportedly, roughly two months post-transplant, alpha-beta T cells arose from several hundred expanded graft clones.

The V gene's germline CDR1 is SQVTM and CDR2 ANQGSEA. Trimming took 3 bases from V and 5 from J, leaving 11 bases between them. This CDR3 has 12 amino acids. This clonotype was observed a few times. Its antigen is unknown. TCRbeta library construction was performed incorporating unique molecular identifiers. A single record per CDR3 protein comes from TCRdb applying MiXCR to the PCR reads. The sample includes a few hundred thousand distinct CDR3 sequences, 43% of them seen just once. The chain has TRBV29-1 and TRBJ2-7, with D maybe TRBD1 (5 bases). The source is a girl aged 2 to 10 with aplastic anemia, due to receive a stem cell transplant. The sequenced sample was PBMCs, obtained before TCRalphabeta/CD19-depleted stem cell transplant. CDR3 DNA sequence: TGCAGCGTTGATGATAGGGGTGACGAGCAGTACTTC. It encodes CSVDDRGDEQYF.